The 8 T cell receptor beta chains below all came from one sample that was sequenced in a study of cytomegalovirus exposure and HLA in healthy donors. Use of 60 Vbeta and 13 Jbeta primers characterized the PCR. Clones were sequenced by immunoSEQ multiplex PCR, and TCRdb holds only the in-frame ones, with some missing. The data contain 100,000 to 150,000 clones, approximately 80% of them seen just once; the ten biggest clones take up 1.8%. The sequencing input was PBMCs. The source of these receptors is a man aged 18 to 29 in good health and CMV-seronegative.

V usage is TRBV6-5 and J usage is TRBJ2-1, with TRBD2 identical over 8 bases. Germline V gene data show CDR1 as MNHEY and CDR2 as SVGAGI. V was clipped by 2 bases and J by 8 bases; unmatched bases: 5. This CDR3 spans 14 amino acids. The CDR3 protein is CASSYVGGADEQFF. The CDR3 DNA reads TGTGCCAGCAGTTACGTCGGGGGGGCCGATGAGCAGTTCTTC.

The CDR3 sequence is CASSIDRAYGYTF. CDR3 in DNA: TGTGCCAGCAGCATCGACAGGGCCTATGGCTACACCTTC. V and J are TRBV11-2 and TRBJ1-2; 7 bases align to TRBD1. Germline lookup yields CDR1 SGHAT and CDR2 FQNNGV. This CDR3 is built from 13 residues. After removal of 5 bases from V and 4 bases from J, the junction contained 4 bases not matched to a gene.

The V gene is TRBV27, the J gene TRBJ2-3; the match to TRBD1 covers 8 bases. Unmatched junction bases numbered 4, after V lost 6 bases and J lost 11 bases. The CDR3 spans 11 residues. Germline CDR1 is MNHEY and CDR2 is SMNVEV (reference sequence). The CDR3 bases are TGTGCCAGCAGGCAACAGGGGGAGCAGTATTTT. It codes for CASRQQGEQYF.

The CDR3 reads CASSSGGLADEQYF. The DNA of the CDR3 is TGTGCCAGCAGTTCAGGGGGCCTCGCGGATGAGCAGTACTTC. This chain uses TRBV6-5 with TRBJ2-7; 8 bases line up with TRBD1. Looked up from germline, CDR1 is MNHEY and CDR2 is SVGAGI. CDR3 length: 14 amino acids. V gave up 4 bases and J gave up 7 bases; unmatched junction bases: 9.

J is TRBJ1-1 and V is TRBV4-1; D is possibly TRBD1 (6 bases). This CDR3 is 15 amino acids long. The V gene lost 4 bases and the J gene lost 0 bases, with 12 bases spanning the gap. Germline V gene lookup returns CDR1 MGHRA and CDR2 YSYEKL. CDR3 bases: TGCGCCAGCAGCCTAGAGACAGGCGTGAACACTGAAGCTTTCTTT. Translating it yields CASSLETGVNTEAFF.

CDR3 protein: CASSAGTGILGELFF. CDR3 bases: TGTGCCAGCAGCGCCGGGACAGGCATACTCGGGGAGCTGTTTTTT. The J gene is TRBJ2-2, the V gene TRBV11-3; 8 positions match TRBD1. Germline V lookup: CDR1 SGHNT, CDR2 YENEEA. The CDR3 is 15 residues long. The V segment lost 5 bases and the J segment 7 bases; nucleotides outside the gene matches: 9.

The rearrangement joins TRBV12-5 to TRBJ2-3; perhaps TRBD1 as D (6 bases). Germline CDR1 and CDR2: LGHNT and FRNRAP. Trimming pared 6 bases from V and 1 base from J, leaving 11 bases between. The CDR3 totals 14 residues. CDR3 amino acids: CASGKDSRTDTQYF. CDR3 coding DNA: TGTGCTAGTGGCAAGGACAGTCGCACAGATACGCAGTATTTT. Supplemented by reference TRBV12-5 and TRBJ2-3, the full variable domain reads DARVTQTPRHKVTEMGQEVTMRCQPILGHNTVFWYRQTMMQGLELLAYFRNRAPLDDSGMPKDRFSAEMPDATLATLKIQPSEPRDSAVYFCASGKDSRTDTQYFGPGTRLTVL.

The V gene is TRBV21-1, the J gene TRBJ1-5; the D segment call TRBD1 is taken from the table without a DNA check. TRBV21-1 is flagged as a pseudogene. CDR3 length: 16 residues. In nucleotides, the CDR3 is TGTGCCAGCAGCAAAGATGGAACAGGGGCCAATCAGCCCCAGCATTTT. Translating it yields CASSKDGTGANQPQHF.